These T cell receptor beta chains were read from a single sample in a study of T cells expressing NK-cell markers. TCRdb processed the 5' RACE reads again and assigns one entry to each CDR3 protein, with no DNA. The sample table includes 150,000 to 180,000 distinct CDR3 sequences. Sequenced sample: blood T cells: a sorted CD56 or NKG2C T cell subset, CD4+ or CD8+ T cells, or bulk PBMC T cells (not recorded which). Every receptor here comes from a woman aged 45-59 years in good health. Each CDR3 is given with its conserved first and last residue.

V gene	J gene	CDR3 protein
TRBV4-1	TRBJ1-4	CASRVGEKLFF
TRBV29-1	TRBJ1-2	CSVEGQGAGGYTF
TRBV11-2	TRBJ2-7	CASSLDLGGGGSPTYEQYF
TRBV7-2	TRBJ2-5	CASSLAGGPWETQYF
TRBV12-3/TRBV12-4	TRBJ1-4	CASQTGTTNEKLFF
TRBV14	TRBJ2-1	CASTPRGGNNEQFF
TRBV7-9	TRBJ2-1	CASSIPPEQFF
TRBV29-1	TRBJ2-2	CSAGGLAKTGELFF
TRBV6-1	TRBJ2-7	CASSEYRSTYEQYF
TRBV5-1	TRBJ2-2	CASSLAGDTGELFF
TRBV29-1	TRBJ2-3	CSVDGLAGGPIRTDTQYF
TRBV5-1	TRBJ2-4	CASSRGTGVAKNIQYF
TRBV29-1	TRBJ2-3	CSVEGGTTSTDTQYF
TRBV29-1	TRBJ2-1	CSGTGTSSIEQFF
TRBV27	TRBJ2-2	CASSLQFAGELFF
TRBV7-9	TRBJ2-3	CASRGQTDGTDTQYF
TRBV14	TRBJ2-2	CASSRRQANTGELFF
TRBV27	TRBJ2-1	CASSWVDGRYNEQFF
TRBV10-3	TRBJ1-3	CAISATGTGTGYTIYF
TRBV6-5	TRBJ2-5	CASSSGAGGQETQYF
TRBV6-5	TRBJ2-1	CASRELAGATQQFF
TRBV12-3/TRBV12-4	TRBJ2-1	CASSSGTGNEQFF
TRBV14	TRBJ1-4	CASSQGVSYNEKLFF
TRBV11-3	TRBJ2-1	CASSSTPLGEQFF
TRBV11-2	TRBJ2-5	CASGRTGETQYF
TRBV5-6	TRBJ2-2	CASARQGGSGELFF
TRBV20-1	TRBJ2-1	CSARVNRGASGRSYNEQFF